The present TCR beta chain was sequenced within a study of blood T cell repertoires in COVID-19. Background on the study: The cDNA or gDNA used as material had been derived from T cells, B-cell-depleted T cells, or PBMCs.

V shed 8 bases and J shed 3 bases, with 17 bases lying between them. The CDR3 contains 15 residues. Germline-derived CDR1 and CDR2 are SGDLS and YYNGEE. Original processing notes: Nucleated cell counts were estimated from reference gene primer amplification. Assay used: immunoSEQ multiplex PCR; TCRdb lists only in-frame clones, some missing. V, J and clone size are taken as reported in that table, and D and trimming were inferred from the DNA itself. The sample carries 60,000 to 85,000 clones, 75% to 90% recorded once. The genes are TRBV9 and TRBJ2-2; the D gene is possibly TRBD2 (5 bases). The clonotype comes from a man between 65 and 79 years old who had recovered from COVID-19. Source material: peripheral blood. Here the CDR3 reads CASSAASVDTGELFF. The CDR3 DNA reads TGTGCCAGTTCAGCGGCATCGGTAGACACCGGGGAGCTGTTTTTT.